The clone carrying this T cell receptor (beta chain) occurred a few times. V was shortened by 7 bases and J by 6 bases, with 13 bases between the two germline ends. The CDR3 has 14 residues. Germline V gene data show CDR1 as LNHDA and CDR2 as SQIVND (reference sequence). This sample stems from a study of blood T cells in healthy people across ages. Through a sample-barcoded 5' primer and a J-beta primer mix, a second PCR was run for roughly 7 to 11 cycles. TCRdb reprocessed the 5' RACE reads with MiXCR, giving one entry per CDR3 protein. Here the sample spans hundreds of thousands of distinct CDR3 sequences, about 46% being singletons.

This receptor was obtained from an elderly man in good health. The chain is built from TRBV19 and TRBJ2-6, with a possible D match to TRBD2 (7 bases). The sequenced material came from blood. CDR3 loop: CASKAGAQANVLTF. CDR3 bases: TGTGCCAGTAAGGCGGGGGCCCAGGCCAACGTCCTGACTTTC.